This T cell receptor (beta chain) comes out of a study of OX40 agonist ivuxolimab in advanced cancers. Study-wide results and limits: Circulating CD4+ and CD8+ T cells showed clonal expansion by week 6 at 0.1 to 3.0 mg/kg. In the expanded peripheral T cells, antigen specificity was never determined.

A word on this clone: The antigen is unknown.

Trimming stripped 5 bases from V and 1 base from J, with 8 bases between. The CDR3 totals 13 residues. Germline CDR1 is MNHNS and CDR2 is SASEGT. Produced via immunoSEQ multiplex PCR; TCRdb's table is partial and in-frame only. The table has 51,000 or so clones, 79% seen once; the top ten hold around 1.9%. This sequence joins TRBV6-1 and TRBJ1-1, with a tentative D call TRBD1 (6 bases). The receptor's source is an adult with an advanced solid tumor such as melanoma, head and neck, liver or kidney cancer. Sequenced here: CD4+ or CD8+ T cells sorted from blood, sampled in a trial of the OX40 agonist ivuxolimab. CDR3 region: CASSRGGNTEAFF. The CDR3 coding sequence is TGTGCCAGCAGTAGGGGGGGGAACACTGAAGCTTTCTTT.